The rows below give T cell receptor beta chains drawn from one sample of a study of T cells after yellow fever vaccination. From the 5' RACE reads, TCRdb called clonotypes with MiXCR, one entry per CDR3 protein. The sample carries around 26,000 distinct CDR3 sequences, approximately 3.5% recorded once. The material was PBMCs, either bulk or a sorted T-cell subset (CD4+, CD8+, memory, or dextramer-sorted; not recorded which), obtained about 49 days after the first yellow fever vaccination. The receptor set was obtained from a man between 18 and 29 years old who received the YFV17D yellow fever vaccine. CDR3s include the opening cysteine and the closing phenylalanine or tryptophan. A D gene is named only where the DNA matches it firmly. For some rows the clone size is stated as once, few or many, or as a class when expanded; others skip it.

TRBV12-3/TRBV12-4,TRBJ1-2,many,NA,CASSSNSGYTF,TGTGCCAGCAGTTCCAATAGTGGCTACACCTTC
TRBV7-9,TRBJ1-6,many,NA,CASSLQGNTPLHF,TGTGCCAGCAGCTTACAGGGGAATACACCCCTCCACTTT
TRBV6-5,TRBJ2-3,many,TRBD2,CASRPLAGGRYNTQYF,TGTGCCAGCAGGCCTCTAGCGGGGGGGCGATACAATACGCAGTATTTT
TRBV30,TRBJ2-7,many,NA,CAWTHRAAYEQYF,TGTGCCTGGACTCACAGGGCTGCCTACGAGCAGTACTTC
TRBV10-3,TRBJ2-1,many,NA,CAISDVSGKVGNEQFF,TGTGCCATCAGTGATGTGTCCGGGAAGGTGGGGAATGAGCAGTTCTTC
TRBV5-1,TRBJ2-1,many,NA,CASSSGTFSSYNEQFF,TGCGCCAGCAGCTCCGGGACTTTCAGCTCCTACAATGAGCAGTTCTTC
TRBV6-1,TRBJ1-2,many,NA,CAIGEGQGHYGYTF,TGTGCCATCGGTGAGGGACAAGGCCACTATGGCTACACCTTC
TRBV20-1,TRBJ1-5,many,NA,CSVRRGGNQPQHF,TGCAGTGTCCGCCGTGGGGGAAATCAGCCCCAGCATTTT
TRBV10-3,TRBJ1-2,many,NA,CAISRGDDGYTF,TGTGCCATCAGTAGGGGAGACGATGGCTACACCTTC
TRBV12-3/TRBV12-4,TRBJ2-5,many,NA,CASSLGLTVSAQYF,TGTGCCAGCAGTTTGGGACTGACCGTATCGGCCCAGTACTTC
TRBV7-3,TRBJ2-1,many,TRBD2,CASSLTGRGGHNEQFF,TGTGCCAGCAGCTTAACGGGCCGGGGGGGCCACAATGAGCAGTTCTTC
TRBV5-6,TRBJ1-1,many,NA,CASSLNTEAFF,TGTGCCAGCAGCTTGAACACTGAAGCTTTCTTT
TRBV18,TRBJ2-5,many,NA,CASSPGQTQYF,TGTGCCAGCTCACCGGGACAGACCCAGTACTTC
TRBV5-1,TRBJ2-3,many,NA,CASSLTLRQSTDTQYF,TGCGCCAGCAGCTTGACCCTAAGGCAGAGCACAGATACGCAGTATTTT
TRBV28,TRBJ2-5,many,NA,CASSLIRRETQYF,TGTGCCAGCAGTTTAATTCGACGAGAGACCCAGTACTTC
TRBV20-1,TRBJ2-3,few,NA,CSARVGGTDTQYF,TGCAGTGCTAGGGTAGGAGGCACAGATACGCAGTATTTT
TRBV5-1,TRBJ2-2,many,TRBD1,CASTDRENSGELFF,TGCGCCAGCACCGACAGGGAGAATTCCGGGGAGCTGTTTTTT
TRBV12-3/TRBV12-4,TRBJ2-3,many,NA,CASSLRGKTDTQYF,TGTGCCAGCAGTTTACGGGGAAAGACAGATACGCAGTATTTT
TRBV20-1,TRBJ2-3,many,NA,CSARDQRSTDTQYF,TGCAGTGCTAGAGATCAGCGGAGCACAGATACGCAGTATTTT
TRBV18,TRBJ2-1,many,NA,CASSPLGVGDEQFF,TGTGCCAGCTCACCACTGGGGGTGGGCGATGAGCAGTTCTTC
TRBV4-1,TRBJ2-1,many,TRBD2,CASSRILGAGGGNEQFF,TGCGCCAGCAGCCGAATCCTCGGAGCGGGGGGAGGCAATGAGCAGTTCTTC
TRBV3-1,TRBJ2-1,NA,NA,CASSETSPGEQFF,TGTGCCAGCAGCGAAACTAGTCCTGGGGAGCAGTTCTTC
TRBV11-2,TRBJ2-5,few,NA,CASSETSMETQYF,TGTGCCAGCAGCGAGACTAGTATGGAGACCCAGTACTTC
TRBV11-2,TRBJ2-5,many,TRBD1,CASSETRGSETQYF,TGTGCCAGCAGCGAAACCAGGGGGAGTGAGACCCAGTACTTC
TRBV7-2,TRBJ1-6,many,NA,CASGPRVPNSPLHF,TGTGCCAGCGGCCCCCGGGTCCCTAATTCACCCCTCCACTTT
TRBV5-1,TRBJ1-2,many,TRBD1,CASSYFPPGQSDYGYTF,TGCGCCAGCAGCTATTTCCCCCCGGGACAGAGCGACTATGGCTACACCTTC
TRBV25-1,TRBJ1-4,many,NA,CASRRGPNEKLFF,TGTGCCAGCCGCCGGGGCCCTAATGAAAAACTGTTTTTT
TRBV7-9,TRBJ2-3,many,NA,CASSLVQGPDTQYF,TGTGCCAGCAGCTTAGTCCAGGGACCAGATACGCAGTATTTT
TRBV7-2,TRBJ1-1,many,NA,CASSPRGTGMNTEAFF,TGTGCCAGCAGCCCTCGGGGTACCGGGATGAACACTGAAGCTTTCTTT
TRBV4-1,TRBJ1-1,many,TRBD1,CASSHGHTRDRGTEAFF,TGCGCCAGCAGCCATGGACACACCCGGGACAGGGGGACTGAAGCTTTCTTT
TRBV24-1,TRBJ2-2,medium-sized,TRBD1,CATSDSGTGGTGELFF,TGTGCCACCAGTGATTCCGGGACAGGGGGAACCGGGGAGCTGTTTTTT
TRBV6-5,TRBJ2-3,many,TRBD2,CASSLNLAGSTDTQYF,TGTGCCAGCAGCCTGAACCTAGCGGGGAGTACGGATACGCAGTATTTT
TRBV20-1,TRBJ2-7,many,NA,CSARYNLGGASYEQYF,TGCAGTGCTAGGTATAACTTAGGGGGAGCGTCCTACGAGCAGTACTTC
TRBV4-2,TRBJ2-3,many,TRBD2,CASSQDGGVGSDTQYF,TGTGCCAGCAGCCAAGACGGGGGGGTGGGGTCAGATACGCAGTATTTT
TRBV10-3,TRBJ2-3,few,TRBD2,CAISEPSSGGPDTQYF,TGTGCCATCAGTGAGCCCTCTAGCGGGGGGCCGGATACGCAGTATTTT
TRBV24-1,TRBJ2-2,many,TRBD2,CATSDLAYKRGGPNTGELFF,TGTGCCACCAGTGATTTAGCCTACAAGCGGGGGGGCCCGAACACCGGGGAGCTGTTTTTT
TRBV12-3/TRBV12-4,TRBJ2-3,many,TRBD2,CASRRGGTDTQYF,TGTGCCTCCCGGCGGGGGGGAACAGATACGCAGTATTTT
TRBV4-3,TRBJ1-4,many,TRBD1,CASSHRQGEGEKLFF,TGCGCCAGCAGCCACCGACAGGGGGAGGGTGAAAAACTGTTTTTT
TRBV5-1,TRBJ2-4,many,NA,CASSKGLAKNIQYF,TGCGCCAGCAGCAAGGGACTAGCCAAAAACATTCAGTACTTC
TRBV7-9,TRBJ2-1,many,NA,CASSLQTRGIYNEQFF,TGTGCCAGCAGCTTGCAGACTAGAGGGATCTACAATGAGCAGTTCTTC
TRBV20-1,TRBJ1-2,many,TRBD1,CSAREPRGVYGYTF,TGCAGTGCTAGGGAGCCCAGGGGGGTCTATGGCTACACCTTC
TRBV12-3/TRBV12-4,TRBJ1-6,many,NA,CASSSNRVHSPLHF,TGTGCCAGCAGTTCCAACAGGGTTCACTCACCCCTCCACTTT
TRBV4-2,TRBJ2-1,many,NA,CASSQEDYNEQFF,TGTGCCAGCAGCCAAGAGGATTACAATGAGCAGTTCTTC
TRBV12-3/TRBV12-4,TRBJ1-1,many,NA,CASSGIDGTEAFF,TGTGCCAGCAGTGGGATAGATGGCACTGAAGCTTTCTTT
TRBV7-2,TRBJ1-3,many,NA,CASSFLGPNTIYF,TGTGCCAGCAGCTTTTTAGGCCCCAACACCATATATTTT
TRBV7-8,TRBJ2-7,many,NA,CASSPGTYEQYF,TGTGCCAGCAGCCCAGGGACCTACGAGCAGTACTTC
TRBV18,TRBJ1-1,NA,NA,CASSPRDGHTEAFF,TGTGCCAGCTCACCACGTGACGGACACACTGAAGCTTTCTTT
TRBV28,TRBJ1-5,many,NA,CASTSGMEGNQPQHF,TGTGCCAGCACCTCGGGAATGGAGGGCAATCAGCCCCAGCATTTT
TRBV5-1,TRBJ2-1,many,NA,CASSPGPTHEQFF,TGCGCCAGCAGCCCGGGACCTACTCATGAGCAGTTCTTC
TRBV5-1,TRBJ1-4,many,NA,CASRGVTTNEKLFF,TGCGCCAGCAGAGGGGTAACAACTAATGAAAAACTGTTTTTT
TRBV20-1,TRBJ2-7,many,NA,CSVAGTPTYEQYF,TGCAGTGTAGCCGGGACCCCAACCTACGAGCAGTACTTC
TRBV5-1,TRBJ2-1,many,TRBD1,CASSLGTGGNEQFF,TGCGCCAGCAGCTTGGGGACAGGGGGCAATGAGCAGTTCTTC